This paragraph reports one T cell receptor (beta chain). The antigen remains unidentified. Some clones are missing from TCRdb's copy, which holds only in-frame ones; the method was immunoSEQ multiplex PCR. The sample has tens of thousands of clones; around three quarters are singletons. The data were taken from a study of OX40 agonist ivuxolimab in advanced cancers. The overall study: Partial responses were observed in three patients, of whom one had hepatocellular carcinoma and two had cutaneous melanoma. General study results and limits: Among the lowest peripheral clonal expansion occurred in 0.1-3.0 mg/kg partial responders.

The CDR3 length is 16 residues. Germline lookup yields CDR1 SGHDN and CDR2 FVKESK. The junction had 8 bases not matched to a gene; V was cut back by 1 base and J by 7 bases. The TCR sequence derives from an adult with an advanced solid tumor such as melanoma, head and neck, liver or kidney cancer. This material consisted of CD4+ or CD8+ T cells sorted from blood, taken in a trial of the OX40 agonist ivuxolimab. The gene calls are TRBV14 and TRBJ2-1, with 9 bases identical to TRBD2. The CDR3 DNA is TGTGCCAGCAGCCAAGGGGGGTTAGCGGGGGCAAATGAGCAGTTCTTC. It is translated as CASSQGGLAGANEQFF.